This TCR beta chain was recovered during a study of shared clonotypes between healthy human individuals. Naive CD8 cells were CD45RO-negative, positively selected for CCR7, excluding terminally differentiated effector memory CD45RA+ cells. Produced via immunoSEQ multiplex PCR; TCRdb's table is partial and in-frame only. The sample comprises roughly 590,000 clones, about 95% of which are singletons, and 0.11% rests with the top ten. This clone was counted a few times. Antigen unknown. The study, taken as a whole, reports: The four-donor shared clonotypes exceeded non-shared clonotypes in generation probability, with non-shared ones scoring lower.

The CDR3 has 14 amino acids. From germline, CDR1 is MNHEY and CDR2 SVGAGI. V lost 9 bases and J lost 6, with 17 bases in between. The sample was naive CD8+ T cells sorted from blood. This chain connects TRBV6-5 to TRBJ2-2; possible D gene TRBD2, 6 bases. This clonotype originated in a woman younger than 45 in good health. The CDR3 bases are TGTGCCAGTGCGTGGAGGGAGAGAGCCGGGGAGCTGTTTTTT. It encodes CASAWRERAGELFF.